This T cell receptor (beta chain) appears in the sequencing data of a study of PD-1 blockade in classical Hodgkin lymphoma. Regarding time point: newly diagnosed, previously untreated cHL patient sample. A note on this clone: Its cognate antigen is unknown.

Trimming took off 1 base at V and 0 bases at J, with 13 bases between the two ends. Looked up from germline, CDR1 is MGHRA and CDR2 is YSYEKL. The CDR3 has 16 residues. The study's findings and limits: Before treatment, TCR diversity in newly diagnosed patients was reportedly lower than in healthy donors.

Repertoires were generated with immunoSEQ multiplex PCR, while TCRdb's copy carries only in-frame clones and drops some. The sample contains around 50,000 clones, approximately 91% of which appear only once. The receptor was isolated from a human donor with classical Hodgkin lymphoma. Sequencing was performed on peripheral blood mononuclear cells (PBMCs). The V gene is TRBV4-1, the J gene TRBJ2-7; D perhaps matches TRBD2 (5 bases). CDR3: CASSQGRVGSSYEQYF. In DNA, the CDR3 is TGCGCCAGCAGCCAAGGCCGGGTAGGGAGCTCCTACGAGCAGTACTTC.